This is a list of T cell receptor beta chains from one sample in a study of blood T cell repertoires in COVID-19. The protocol was immunoSEQ multiplex PCR, while the TCRdb copy is restricted to in-frame clones and leaves out a portion. This table has about 41,000 clones, about 85% appearing once. The sequencing input was peripheral blood. These receptors were obtained from a woman of 80 years or more with acute or convalescent COVID-19. CDR3s include the opening cysteine and the closing phenylalanine or tryptophan. The D gene is left open where the match is weak. Size is stated for part of the rows, as once, few or many counts, or as a class when the clone is expanded.

size	V	D	J	CDR3	DNA
NA	TRBV2	NA	TRBJ2-7	CASSPTRTTYEQYF	TGTGCCAGCTCCCCGACACGGACAACCTACGAGCAGTACTTC
few	TRBV6-4	TRBD1	TRBJ1-2	CASSAPGTGYIHYGYTF	TGTGCCAGCAGTGCCCCCGGGACAGGCTATATACACTATGGCTACACCTTC
NA	TRBV5-4	TRBD2	TRBJ2-3	CASSLRLAGGTDTQYF	TGTGCCAGCAGCCTCAGACTAGCGGGAGGCACAGATACGCAGTATTTT
NA	TRBV21-1	NA	TRBJ2-1	CASILEGGFGEQFF	TGTGCCAGCATCCTAGAAGGCGGCTTCGGAGAGCAGTTCTTC
NA	TRBV12-3/TRBV12-4	NA	TRBJ1-1	CASSLGGEAFF	TGTGCCAGCAGTTTGGGGGGGGAAGCTTTCTTT
NA	TRBV6-6	TRBD1	TRBJ2-7	CASSDPGTGGKRQYF	TGTGCCAGCAGTGACCCCGGGACAGGGGGGAAACGGCAGTACTTC
NA	TRBV2	NA	TRBJ2-7	CASAAGLPREQYF	TGTGCCAGCGCCGCGGGACTCCCTCGGGAGCAGTACTTC
NA	TRBV13	NA	TRBJ2-1	CASSELRGWARVYNEQFF	TGTGCCAGCAGCGAACTCAGGGGTTGGGCCAGGGTCTACAATGAGCAGTTCTTC
NA	TRBV24-1	NA	TRBJ2-5	CATSDSRDGTGETQYF	TGTGCCACCAGTGACTCGAGGGACGGGACTGGGGAGACCCAGTACTTC
NA	TRBV7-2	NA	TRBJ1-2	CASSLGGAGYGYTF	TGTGCCAGCAGCTTGGGAGGGGCCGGCTATGGCTACACCTTC
NA	TRBV7-9	TRBD1	TRBJ1-2	CASSGTGYYGYTF	TGTGCCAGCAGCGGGACAGGCTACTATGGCTACACCTTC
few	TRBV30	NA	TRBJ1-5	CAWTTGSNQPQHF	TGTGCCTGGACAACAGGGAGCAATCAGCCCCAGCATTTT
NA	TRBV28	NA	TRBJ2-5	CASSFRAVAARETQYF	TGTGCCAGCAGTTTCAGGGCGGTAGCGGCACGGGAGACCCAGTACTTC
once	TRBV6-5	NA	TRBJ1-3	CASRRGNTIYF	TGTGCCAGCAGGCGAGGAAACACCATATATTTT
NA	TRBV11-3	NA	TRBJ2-7	CASSSLSTGTEQYF	TGTGCCAGCAGCTCCCTCTCTACAGGAACCGAGCAGTACTTC
NA	TRBV20-1	NA	TRBJ1-2	CSASSLQGVYGYTF	TGCAGTGCTAGTAGCCTCCAGGGTGTCTATGGCTACACCTTC
NA	TRBV5-1	NA	TRBJ2-7	CASSFDILPYEQYF	TGCGCCAGCAGCTTCGACATCCTTCCCTACGAGCAGTACTTC
NA	TRBV18	TRBD1	TRBJ1-4	CASSPLGQGTNEKLFF	TGTGCCAGCTCACCCTTGGGACAGGGGACTAATGAAAAACTGTTTTTT
NA	TRBV7-9	NA	TRBJ1-1	CASSSRHILNTEAFF	TGTGCCAGCAGCTCCCGACACATATTAAACACTGAAGCTTTCTTT
NA	TRBV7-3	NA	TRBJ2-6	CASSQTGRGANVLTF	TGTGCCAGCAGCCAAACAGGGCGGGGGGCCAACGTCCTGACTTTC
NA	TRBV4-3	NA	TRBJ2-7	CASSLSRAISYEQYF	TGCGCCAGCAGCCTCTCGAGGGCGATCTCCTACGAGCAGTACTTC
NA	TRBV19	TRBD1	TRBJ1-1	CASSIQGARGTEAFF	TGTGCCAGTAGTATACAGGGGGCGCGAGGCACTGAAGCTTTCTTT
NA	TRBV7-2	NA	TRBJ1-3	CASHPGISGDTIYF	TGTGCCAGCCACCCAGGAATAAGCGGGGACACCATATATTTT
NA	TRBV6-5	NA	TRBJ2-1	CASRKVGSSYNEQFF	TGTGCCAGCAGGAAGGTGGGGAGCTCCTACAATGAGCAGTTCTTC
NA	TRBV5-8	NA	TRBJ2-4	CASSLEAVGQQYF	TGTGCCAGCAGCTTGGAGGCCGTGGGCCAACAGTACTTC
NA	TRBV19	TRBD1	TRBJ1-2	CASSTGQEDGYTF	TGTGCCAGTAGTACCGGACAGGAGGATGGCTACACCTTC
NA	TRBV6-5	NA	TRBJ2-1	CASSQGYYNEQFF	TGTGCCAGCAGCCAGGGGTACTACAATGAGCAGTTCTTC
NA	TRBV7-9	TRBD1	TRBJ1-2	CASSPTGGGYGYTF	TGTGCCAGCAGCCCAACAGGGGGCGGCTATGGCTACACCTTC
NA	TRBV19	TRBD1	TRBJ1-2	CASSHYRGGNYGYTF	TGTGCCAGTAGCCATTACAGGGGCGGTAACTATGGCTACACCTTC
NA	TRBV5-1	NA	TRBJ2-1	CASSLADNSYNEQFF	TGCGCCAGCAGCTTGGCGGACAACTCCTACAATGAGCAGTTCTTC
NA	TRBV6-5	NA	TRBJ2-7	CASSYGPPTSSYEQYF	TGTGCCAGCAGTTACGGGCCGCCGACCAGCTCCTACGAGCAGTACTTC